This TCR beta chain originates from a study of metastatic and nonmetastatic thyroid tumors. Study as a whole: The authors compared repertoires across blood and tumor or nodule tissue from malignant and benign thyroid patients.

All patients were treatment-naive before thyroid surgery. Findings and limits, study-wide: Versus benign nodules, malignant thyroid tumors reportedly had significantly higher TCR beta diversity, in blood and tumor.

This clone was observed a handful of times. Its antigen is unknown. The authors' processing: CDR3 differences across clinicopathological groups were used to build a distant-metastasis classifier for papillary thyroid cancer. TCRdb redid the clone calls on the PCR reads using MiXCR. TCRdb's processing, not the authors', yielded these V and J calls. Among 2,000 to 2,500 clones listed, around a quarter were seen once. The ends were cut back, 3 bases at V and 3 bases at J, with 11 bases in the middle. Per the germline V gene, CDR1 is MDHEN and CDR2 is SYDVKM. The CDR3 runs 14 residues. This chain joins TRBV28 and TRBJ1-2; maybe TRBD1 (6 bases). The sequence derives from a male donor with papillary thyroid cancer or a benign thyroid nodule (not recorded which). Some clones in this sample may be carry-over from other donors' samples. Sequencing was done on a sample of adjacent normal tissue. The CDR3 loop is CASSLIGGDYGYTF. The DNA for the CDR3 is TGTGCCAGCAGTTTGATAGGGGGAGACTATGGCTACACCTTC.